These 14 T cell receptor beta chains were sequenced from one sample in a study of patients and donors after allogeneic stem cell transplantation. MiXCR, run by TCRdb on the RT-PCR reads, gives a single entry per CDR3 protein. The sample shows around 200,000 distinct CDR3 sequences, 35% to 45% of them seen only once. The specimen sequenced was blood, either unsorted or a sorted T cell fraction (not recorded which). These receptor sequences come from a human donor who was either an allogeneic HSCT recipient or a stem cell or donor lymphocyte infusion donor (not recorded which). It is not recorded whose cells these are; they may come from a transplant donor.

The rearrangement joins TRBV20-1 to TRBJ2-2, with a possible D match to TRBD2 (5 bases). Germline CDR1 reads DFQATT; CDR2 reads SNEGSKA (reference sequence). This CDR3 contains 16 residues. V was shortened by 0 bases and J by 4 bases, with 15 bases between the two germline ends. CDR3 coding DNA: TGCAGTGCTAGAGATCCCGGGAAAAATCCCACCGGGGAGCTGTTTTTT. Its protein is CSARDPGKNPTGELFF.

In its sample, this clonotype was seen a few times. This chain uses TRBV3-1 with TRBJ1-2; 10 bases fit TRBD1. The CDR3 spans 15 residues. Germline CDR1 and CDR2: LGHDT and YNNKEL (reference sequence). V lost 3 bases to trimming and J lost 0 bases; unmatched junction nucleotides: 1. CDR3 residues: CASSQGQGTNYGYTF. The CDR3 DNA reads TGTGCCAGCAGCCAGGGACAGGGGACTAACTATGGCTACACCTTC.

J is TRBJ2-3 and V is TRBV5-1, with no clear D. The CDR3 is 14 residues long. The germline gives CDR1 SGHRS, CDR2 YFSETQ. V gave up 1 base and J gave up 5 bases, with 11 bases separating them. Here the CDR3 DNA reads TGCGCCAGCAGCTTGTGGGGTAATCAAGATACGCAGTATTTT. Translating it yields CASSLWGNQDTQYF.

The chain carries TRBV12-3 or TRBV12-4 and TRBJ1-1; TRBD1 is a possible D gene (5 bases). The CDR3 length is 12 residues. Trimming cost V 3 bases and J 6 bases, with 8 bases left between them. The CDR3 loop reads CASSFLGAEAFF. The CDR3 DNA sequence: TGTGCCAGCAGTTTTCTAGGGGCTGAAGCTTTCTTT.

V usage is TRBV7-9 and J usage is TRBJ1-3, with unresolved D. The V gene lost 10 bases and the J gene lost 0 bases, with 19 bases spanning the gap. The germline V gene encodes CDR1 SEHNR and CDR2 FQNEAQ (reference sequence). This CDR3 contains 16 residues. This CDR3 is CAIIQPSPDSGNTIYF. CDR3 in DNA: TGTGCCATCATCCAACCTAGCCCCGACTCTGGAAACACCATATATTTT. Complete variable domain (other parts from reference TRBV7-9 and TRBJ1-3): DTGVSQNPRHKITKRGQNVTFRCDPISEHNRLYWYRQTLGQGPEFLTYFQNEAQLEKSRLLSDRFSAERPKGSFSTLEIQRTEQGDSAMYLCAIIQPSPDSGNTIYFGEGSWLTVV.

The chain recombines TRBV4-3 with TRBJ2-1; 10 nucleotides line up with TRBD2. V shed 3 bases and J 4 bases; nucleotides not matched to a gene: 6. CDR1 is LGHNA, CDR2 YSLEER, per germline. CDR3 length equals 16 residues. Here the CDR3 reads CASSQKLAGYYNEQFF. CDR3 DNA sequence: TGCGCCAGCAGCCAGAAACTAGCGGGGTATTACAATGAGCAGTTCTTC.

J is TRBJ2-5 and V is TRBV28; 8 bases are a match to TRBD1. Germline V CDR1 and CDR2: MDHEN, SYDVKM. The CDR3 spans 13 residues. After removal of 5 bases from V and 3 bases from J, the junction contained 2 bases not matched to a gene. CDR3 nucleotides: TGTGCCAGCAGTCGACAGGGGAAAGAGACCCAGTACTTC. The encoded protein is CASSRQGKETQYF.

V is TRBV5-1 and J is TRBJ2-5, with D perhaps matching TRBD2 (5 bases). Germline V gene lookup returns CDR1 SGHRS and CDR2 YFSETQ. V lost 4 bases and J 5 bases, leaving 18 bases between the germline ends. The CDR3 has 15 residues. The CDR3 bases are TGCGCCAGCAGCCTTGGACTCTTCGAAGGGGAGACCCAGTACTTC. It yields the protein CASSLGLFEGETQYF. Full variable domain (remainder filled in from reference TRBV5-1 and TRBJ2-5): KAGVTQTPRYLIKTRGQQVTLSCSPISGHRSVSWYQQTPGQGLQFLFEYFSETQRNKGNFPGRFSGRQFSNSRSEMNVSTLELGDSALYLCASSLGLFEGETQYFGPGTRLLVL.

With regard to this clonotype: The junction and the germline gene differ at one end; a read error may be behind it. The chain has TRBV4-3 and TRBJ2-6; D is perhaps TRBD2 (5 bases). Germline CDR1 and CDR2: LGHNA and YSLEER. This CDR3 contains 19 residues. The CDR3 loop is CASSTIFLAWESGANVLTF. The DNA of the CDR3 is TGCGCCAGCAGCACAATTTTCCTAGCTTGGGAATCTGGAGCCAACGTCCTGACTTTC.

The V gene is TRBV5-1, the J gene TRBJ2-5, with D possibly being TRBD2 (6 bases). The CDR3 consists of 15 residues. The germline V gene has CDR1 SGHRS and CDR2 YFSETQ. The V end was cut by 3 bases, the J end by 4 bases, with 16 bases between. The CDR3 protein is CASSWAGIVPETQYF. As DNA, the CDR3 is TGCGCCAGCAGCTGGGCGGGGATCGTCCCAGAGACCCAGTACTTC.

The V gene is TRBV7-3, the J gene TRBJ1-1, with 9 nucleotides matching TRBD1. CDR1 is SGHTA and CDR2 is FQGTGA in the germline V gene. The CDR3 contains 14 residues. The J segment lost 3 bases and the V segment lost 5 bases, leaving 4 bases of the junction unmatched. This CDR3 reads CASSLRQGDTEAFF. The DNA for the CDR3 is TGTGCCAGCAGCCTAAGACAGGGGGACACTGAAGCTTTCTTT.

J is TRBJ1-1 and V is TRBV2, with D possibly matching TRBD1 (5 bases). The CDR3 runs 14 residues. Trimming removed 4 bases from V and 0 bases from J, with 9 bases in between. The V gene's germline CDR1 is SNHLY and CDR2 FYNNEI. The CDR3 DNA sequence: TGTGCCAGCAGTGTTGGACACATGAACACTGAAGCTTTCTTT. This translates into CASSVGHMNTEAFF.

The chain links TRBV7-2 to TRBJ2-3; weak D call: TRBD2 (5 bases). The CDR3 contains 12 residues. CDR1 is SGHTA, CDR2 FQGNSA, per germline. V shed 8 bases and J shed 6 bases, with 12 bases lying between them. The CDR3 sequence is CASHRRGDTQYF. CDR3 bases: TGTGCCAGCCACCGTCGAGGGGATACGCAGTATTTT.

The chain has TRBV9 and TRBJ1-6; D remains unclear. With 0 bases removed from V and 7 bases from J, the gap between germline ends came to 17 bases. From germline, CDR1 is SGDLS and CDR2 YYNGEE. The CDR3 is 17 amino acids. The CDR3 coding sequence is TGTGCCAGCAGCGTAGGTGGTCCTACCCGAGGAAATTCACCCCTCCACTTT. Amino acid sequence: CASSVGGPTRGNSPLHF.